This entry lists 7 T cell receptor beta chains sequenced from one sample in a study of cytomegalovirus exposure and HLA in healthy donors. A multiplex PCR was run with 60 Vbeta primers and 13 Jbeta primers. TCRdb keeps only in-frame clones here, not all; method: immunoSEQ multiplex PCR. The sample consists of tens of thousands of clones, about 79% of them appearing once. Material: PBMCs. All receptors come from a man aged 45-65 years in good health and CMV-seronegative.

CDR3 in amino acids: CASSPIKGYGYTF. Written as DNA, the CDR3 is TGCGCCAGCAGCCCCATAAAGGGGTATGGCTACACCTTC. V gene TRBV5-1 combines with J gene TRBJ1-2; maybe TRBD1 (5 bases). CDR1 is SGHRS, CDR2 YFSETQ, per germline. This CDR3 has 13 amino acids. The V gene lost 4 bases and the J gene lost 5 bases, with 12 bases spanning the gap.

The chain employs TRBV28 and TRBJ2-7, with 10 positions matching TRBD1. Trimming took 2 bases from V and 2 from J; bases not matched to a gene: 3. The germline gives CDR1 MDHEN, CDR2 SYDVKM. The CDR3 runs to 15 residues. The CDR3: CASSLPGQGAYEQYF. The CDR3 DNA follows: TGTGCCAGCAGTTTACCCGGACAGGGGGCCTACGAGCAGTACTTC.

The chain uses TRBV21-1 and TRBJ2-1; the table calls TRBD2, which could not be checked here. TRBV21-1 is classified as a pseudogene. This CDR3 has 13 amino acids. CDR3 sequence reads: CASSKFGDNEQFF. CDR3 coding DNA: TGTGCCAGCAGCAAATTCGGGGACAATGAGCAGTTCTTC.

The rearrangement joins TRBV2 to TRBJ2-1, with D uncertain. The CDR3 consists of 13 residues. Germline lookup yields CDR1 SNHLY and CDR2 FYNNEI. V lost 2 bases to trimming and J lost 4 bases, with 6 bases between them. The CDR3 spells CASSESGYNEQFF. Here the CDR3 DNA reads TGTGCCAGCAGTGAATCGGGTTACAATGAGCAGTTCTTC.

CDR3 coding DNA: TGTGCTAGTGGTTTGAACCCTAGCGGGGGATACAATGAGCAGTTCTTC. This encodes CASGLNPSGGYNEQFF. The chain carries TRBV12-5 and TRBJ2-1; 10 bases map to TRBD2. With V trimmed by 2 bases and J by 4 bases, 5 bases remained unmatched. Looked up from germline, CDR1 is LGHNT and CDR2 is FRNRAP. This CDR3 spans 16 amino acids.

This clone has a handful of counts. This chain uses TRBV6-1 with TRBJ1-3; 7 bases are a match to TRBD1. This CDR3 is built from 17 residues. In germline, CDR1 is MNHNS, CDR2 SASEGT. The ends lost 2 bases at V and 2 bases at J; junction bases unmatched: 9. The CDR3 DNA reads TGTGCCAGCAGTGAAAGGGGCCCGGGACAGCCTGGAAACACCATATATTTT. It is translated as CASSERGPGQPGNTIYF.

The chain employs TRBV6-6 and TRBJ1-1, with TRBD1 as a possible D gene (5 bases). Trimming took 5 bases from V and 1 from J, leaving 11 bases between them. The CDR3 length is 14 residues. The germline gives CDR1 MNHNY, CDR2 SVGAGI (reference sequence). CDR3 residues: CASSPSGGNTEAFF. In DNA form, the CDR3 reads TGTGCCAGCAGTCCCTCGGGGGGGAACACTGAAGCTTTCTTT.